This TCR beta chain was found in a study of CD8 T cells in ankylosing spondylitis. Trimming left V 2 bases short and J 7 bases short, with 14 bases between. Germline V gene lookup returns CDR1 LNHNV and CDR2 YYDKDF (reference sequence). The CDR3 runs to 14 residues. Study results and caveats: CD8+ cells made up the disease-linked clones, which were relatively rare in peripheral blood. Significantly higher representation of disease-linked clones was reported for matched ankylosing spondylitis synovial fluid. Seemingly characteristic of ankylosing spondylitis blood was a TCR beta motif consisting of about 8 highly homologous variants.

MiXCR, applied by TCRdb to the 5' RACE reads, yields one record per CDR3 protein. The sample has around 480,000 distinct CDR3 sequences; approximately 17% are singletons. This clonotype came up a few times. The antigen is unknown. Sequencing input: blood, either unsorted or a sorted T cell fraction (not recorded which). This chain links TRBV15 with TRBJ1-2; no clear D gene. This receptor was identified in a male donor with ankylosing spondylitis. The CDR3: CATSRRIKERGYTF. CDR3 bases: TGTGCCACCAGCAGACGGATAAAAGAGCGTGGCTACACCTTC.